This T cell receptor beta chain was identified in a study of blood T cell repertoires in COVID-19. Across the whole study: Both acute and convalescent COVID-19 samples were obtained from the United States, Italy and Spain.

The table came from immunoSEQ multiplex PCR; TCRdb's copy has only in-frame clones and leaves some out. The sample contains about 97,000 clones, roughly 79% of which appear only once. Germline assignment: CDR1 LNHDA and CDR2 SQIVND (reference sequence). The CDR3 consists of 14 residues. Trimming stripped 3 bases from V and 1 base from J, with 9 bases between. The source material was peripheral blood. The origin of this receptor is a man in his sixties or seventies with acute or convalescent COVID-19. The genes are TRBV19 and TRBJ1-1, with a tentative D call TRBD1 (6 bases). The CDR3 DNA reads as TGTGCCAGTAGTATCTCCAGGGGGAACACTGAAGCTTTCTTT. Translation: CASSISRGNTEAFF.